This T cell receptor (beta chain) appears in the sequencing data of a study of shared clonotypes between healthy human individuals. Study-wide results and limits: Rarefaction demonstrated incomplete sorted-subset sequencing despite large depth.

Regarding this clone: Its matching antigen is unknown.

Using immunoSEQ multiplex PCR, the repertoire was profiled, and TCRdb retains in-frame clones only, with some absent. This sample has some 1 million clones, with roughly 70% found just once. Trimming pared 11 bases from V and 4 bases from J, leaving 18 bases between. The CDR3 loop spans 13 amino acids. Per the germline V gene, CDR1 is LNHDA and CDR2 is SQIVND (reference sequence). The sequence was obtained from a man younger than 30 in good health. The material sequenced was memory CD4+ T cells sorted from blood. Subset meaning: CD45RA-negative fraction. The gene calls are TRBV19 and TRBJ2-7; the D gene is possibly TRBD2 (5 bases). The CDR3 sequence is CAFMRARVYEQYF. CDR3 in DNA: TGTGCCTTTATGCGGGCGAGGGTATACGAGCAGTACTTC.